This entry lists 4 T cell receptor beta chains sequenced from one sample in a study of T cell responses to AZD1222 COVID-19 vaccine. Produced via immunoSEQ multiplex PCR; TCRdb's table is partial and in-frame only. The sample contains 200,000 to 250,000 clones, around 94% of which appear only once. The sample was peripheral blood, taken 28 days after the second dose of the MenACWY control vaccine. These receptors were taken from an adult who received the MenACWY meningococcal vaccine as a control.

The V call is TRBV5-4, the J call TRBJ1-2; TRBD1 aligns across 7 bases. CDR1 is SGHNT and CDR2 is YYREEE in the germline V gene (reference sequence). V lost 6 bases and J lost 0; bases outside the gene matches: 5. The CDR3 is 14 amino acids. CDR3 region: CASNSQGTNYGYTF. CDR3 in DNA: TGTGCCAGCAACTCACAGGGGACTAACTATGGCTACACCTTC.

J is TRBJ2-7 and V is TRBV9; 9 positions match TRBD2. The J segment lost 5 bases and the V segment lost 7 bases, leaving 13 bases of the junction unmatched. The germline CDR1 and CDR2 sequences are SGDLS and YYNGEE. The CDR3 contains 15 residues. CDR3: CASASGTSFFHEQYF. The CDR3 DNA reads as TGTGCCAGCGCCTCCGGGACTAGCTTTTTCCACGAGCAGTACTTC.

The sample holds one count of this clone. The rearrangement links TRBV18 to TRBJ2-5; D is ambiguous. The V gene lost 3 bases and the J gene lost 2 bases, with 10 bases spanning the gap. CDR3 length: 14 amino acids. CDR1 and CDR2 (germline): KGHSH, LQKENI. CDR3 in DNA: TGTGCCAGCTCACCCCAGGCGGTACAAGAGACCCAGTACTTC. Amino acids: CASSPQAVQETQYF.

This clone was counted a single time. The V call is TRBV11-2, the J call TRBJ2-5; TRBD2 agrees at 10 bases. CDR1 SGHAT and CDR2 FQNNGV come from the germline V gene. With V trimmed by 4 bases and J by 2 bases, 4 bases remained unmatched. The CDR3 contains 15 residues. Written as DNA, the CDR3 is TGTGCCAGCAGCTCACTAGCGGGAATTCAAGAGACCCAGTACTTC. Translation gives CASSSLAGIQETQYF.